This TCR beta chain was documented in a study of cytomegalovirus exposure and HLA in healthy donors. Study-level background: There were 100 million to 120 million unique TCR beta sequences, drawn from 150 million to 200 million T cells, in an earlier analysis.

The PCR had 60 Vbeta and 13 Jbeta primers. The assay was immunoSEQ multiplex PCR, and TCRdb's table has in-frame clones only and misses some. Of roughly 100,000 clones listed, about three quarters are singletons. On this clone: What it recognizes is unknown.

Findings and caveats of the study: CMV antigen specificity was confirmed in vitro for a few CMV-associated chains. The study dropped some indistinguishable V segments, TRBV6-2 and TRBV6-3 among them. Versus the roughly 690-donor mean, an Asian-associated ancestry cluster reportedly showed fewer N-insertions in a later analysis.

The germline CDR1 and CDR2 sequences are SGHTA and FQGTGA. V lost 0 bases, J lost 8 bases, and 14 bases lay in between. There are 15 residues in the CDR3. This clonotype was obtained from a male donor in good health and CMV-seronegative. The J gene is TRBJ2-1, the V gene TRBV7-3; TRBD2 might be the D (6 bases). The source material was PBMCs. The CDR3, as DNA: TGTGCCAGCAGCTTAACGAGGCGGGATCGGCATGAGCAGTTCTTC. Translated: CASSLTRRDRHEQFF.